Listed below are T cell receptor beta chains from one sample, sequenced in a study of T cells in Graves' hyperthyroidism and ophthalmopathy. In TCRdb, the multiplex PCR reads were re-called with MiXCR into one record per CDR3 protein. The sample carries about 360,000 distinct CDR3 sequences, about a fifth recorded once. Material for sequencing was blood. The receptors were sampled from a woman aged 18-30 years with Graves' hyperthyroidism. Each CDR3 is given with its conserved first and last residue. A D gene is named only where the DNA matches it firmly. Part of the rows lack a size; the others show once, few, many or a class for expanded clones.

clone_size,j_call,v_call,d_call,cdr3_nt,cdr3_aa
few,TRBJ2-2,TRBV2,.,TGTGCCAGCAGTGTACAGGGAGTTGGCGGGGAGCTGTTTTTT,CASSVQGVGGELFF
.,TRBJ2-2,TRBV6-1,.,TGTGCCAGCAGTAGGGGGTCCGGAGACACCGGGGAGCTGTTTTTT,CASSRGSGDTGELFF
many,TRBJ2-5,TRBV13,.,TGTGCCAGCAGCGCCAGACACGGCCAAGAGACCCAGTACTTC,CASSARHGQETQYF
many,TRBJ1-2,TRBV6-9,.,TGTGCCAGCAGAGGCGGGGCGGCCTATGGCTACACCTTC,CASRGGAAYGYTF
few,TRBJ1-1,TRBV9,.,TGTGCCAGCAGCGTAACGGGGACGTTTAGGGAGAACACTGAAGCTTTCTTT,CASSVTGTFRENTEAFF
.,TRBJ2-7,TRBV5-1,TRBD1,TGCGCCAGCAGCTTGGTTGGGACAGGGGACTACGAGCAGTACTTC,CASSLVGTGDYEQYF
.,TRBJ2-7,TRBV3-1,TRBD1,TGTGCCAGCAGCCCCCGACAGGGTCCCTACGAGCAGTACTTC,CASSPRQGPYEQYF
many,TRBJ1-5,TRBV24-1,TRBD1,TGTGCCACCAGTGATATAAATCTCGGACAGGGCGCTGGTTGCAATCAGCCCCAACATTTT,CATSDINLGQGAGCNQPQHF
many,TRBJ2-7,TRBV29-1,.,TGCAGCGTTGAAAATCCCGGCTCTGCCTACGAGCAGTACTTC,CSVENPGSAYEQYF
many,TRBJ1-1,TRBV6-1,.,TGTGCCAGCAGTGATTTGTTAGGAAAGGGAGGCCCTGAAGCTTTCTTT,CASSDLLGKGGPEAFF
few,TRBJ2-5,TRBV20-1,.,TGCAGTGCAGCCCAGGGACTGCACCAATTGGCCCAGTACTTC,CSAAQGLHQLAQYF
many,TRBJ1-1,TRBV9,.,TGTGCCAGCAGCGCGGACGTTACTAACACTGAAGCTTTCTTT,CASSADVTNTEAFF
many,TRBJ2-7,TRBV6-2/TRBV6-3,.,TGTGCCAGCAGTTGGGCACAATACGAGCAGTACTTC,CASSWAQYEQYF
.,TRBJ2-5,TRBV5-1,TRBD1,TGCGCCAGCAGCAAAGGGGACAGGTGGGGAGAGACCCAGTACTTC,CASSKGDRWGETQYF
many,TRBJ1-5,TRBV7-6,TRBD1,TGTGCCAGCAGCATCGACAGGGGATCAGATCAGCCCCAGCATTTT,CASSIDRGSDQPQHF
many,TRBJ1-1,TRBV28,.,TGTGCCAGCAGACGAGGGGTTACTGAAGCTTTCTTT,CASRRGVTEAFF
many,TRBJ1-3,TRBV6-5,.,TGTGCCAGCAGTTTTCAGGGTTCTGGAAACACCATATATTTT,CASSFQGSGNTIYF
many,TRBJ1-1,TRBV5-1,.,TGCGCCAGCAGCTTTGGGGGAAGGGACACTGAAGCTTTCTTT,CASSFGGRDTEAFF
many,TRBJ2-7,TRBV28,.,TGTGCCAGCAGTCAGGAGCGTACTCCCTACGAGCAGTACTTC,CASSQERTPYEQYF
many,TRBJ2-5,TRBV12-3/TRBV12-4,TRBD1,TGTGCCAGCAGTCCAAGAGGACAGGAAAATTCGGAGACCCAGTACTTC,CASSPRGQENSETQYF
many,TRBJ1-3,TRBV7-3,.,TGTGCCAGCAGCTTAAATGATGGAAACACCATATATTTT,CASSLNDGNTIYF
many,TRBJ1-1,TRBV12-3/TRBV12-4,.,TGTGCCAGCAGTTTTCTCACCTATCGGGTCTTCACTGAAGCTTTCTTT,CASSFLTYRVFTEAFF
many,TRBJ1-1,TRBV11-2,.,TGTGCCAGCAGCTTAGGGTGGGTGAACACTGAAGCTTTCTTT,CASSLGWVNTEAFF
many,TRBJ1-2,TRBV16,.,TGTGCCAGCAGCCAGAGGGAGAGCTACACCTTC,CASSQRESYTF
few,TRBJ2-3,TRBV7-9,.,TGTGCCAGCAGCCCCCCAGGGAATACGCAGTATTTT,CASSPPGNTQYF